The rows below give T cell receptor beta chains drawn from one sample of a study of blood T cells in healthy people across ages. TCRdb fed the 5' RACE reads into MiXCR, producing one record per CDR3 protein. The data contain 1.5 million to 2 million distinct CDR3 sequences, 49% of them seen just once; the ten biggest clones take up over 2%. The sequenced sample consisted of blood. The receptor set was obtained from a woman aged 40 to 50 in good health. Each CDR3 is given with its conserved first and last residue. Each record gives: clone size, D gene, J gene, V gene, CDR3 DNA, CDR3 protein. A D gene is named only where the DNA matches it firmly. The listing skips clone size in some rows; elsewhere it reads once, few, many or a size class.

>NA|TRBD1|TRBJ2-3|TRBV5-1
TGCGCCAGCAGCTTGTGGGGACAGGGGACGGGTACGCAGTATTTT
CASSLWGQGTGTQYF
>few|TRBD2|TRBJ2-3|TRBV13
TGTGCCAGCCTAAGACGGGGGGGCCGGACAGATACGCAGTATTTT
CASLRRGGRTDTQYF
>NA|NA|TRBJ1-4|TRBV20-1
TGCAGTGCTAGAAGGGACGCTAATAAAAAACTGTTTTTT
CSARRDANKKLFF
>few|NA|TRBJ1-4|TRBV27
TGTGCCAGCAGTAATCAAGGTCGTCTAACTAATGAAAAACTGTTTTTT
CASSNQGRLTNEKLFF
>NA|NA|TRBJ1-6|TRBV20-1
TGCAGTGCTAATCCTAATTCACCCCTCCACTTT
CSANPNSPLHF
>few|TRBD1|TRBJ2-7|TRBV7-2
TGTGCCAGCAGACCAAGTCCGGGACAGGGATACGAGCAGTACTTC
CASRPSPGQGYEQYF
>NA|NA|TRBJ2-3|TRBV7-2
TGTGCCAGCAGCTTTAATCTAGTGGGTACAGATACGCAGTATTTT
CASSFNLVGTDTQYF
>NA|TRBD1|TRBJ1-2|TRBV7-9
TGTGCCAGCAGCGGGAGGACAGGACATAACTATGGCTACACCTTC
CASSGRTGHNYGYTF
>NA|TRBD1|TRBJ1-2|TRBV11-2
TGTGCCAGCAGCTTAGTCGTCCTACAGGGGCATGGCTACACCTTC
CASSLVVLQGHGYTF
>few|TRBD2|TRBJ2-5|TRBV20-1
TGCAGTCCTGGACTAGCGGACTACCAAGAGACCCAGTACTTC
CSPGLADYQETQYF
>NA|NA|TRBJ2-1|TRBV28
TGTGCCAGCAGTTTCGAGGGTGGAACAGTTCGGAATGAGCAGTTCTTC
CASSFEGGTVRNEQFF
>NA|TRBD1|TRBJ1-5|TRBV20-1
TGCAGTGCCGCGGCAGGGGGCGCGTATGGCAATCAGCCCCAGCATTTT
CSAAAGGAYGNQPQHF
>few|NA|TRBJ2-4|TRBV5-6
TGTGCCAGCAGCTTAACTCCACAGGCGGACATTCAGTACTTC
CASSLTPQADIQYF
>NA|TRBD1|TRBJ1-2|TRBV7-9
TGTGCCAGCAGCTTCGATTTCCGACAGGGAGCCTATGGCTACACCTTC
CASSFDFRQGAYGYTF
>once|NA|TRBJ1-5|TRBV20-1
TGCAGTGCTAGGGGAAACGATCAGCCCCAGCATTTT
CSARGNDQPQHF
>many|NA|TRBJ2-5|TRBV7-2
TGTGCCAGCAGTTTTAGGGGGGGGCAAGAGACCCAGTACTTC
CASSFRGGQETQYF
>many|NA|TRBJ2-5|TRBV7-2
TGTGCCAGCAGCTTATCTGGCGAGCGGGAAGAGACCCAGTACTTC
CASSLSGEREETQYF
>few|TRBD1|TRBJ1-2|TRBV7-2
TGTGCCAGCAGCTCTGGACAGGGGCAGGGCTACACCTTC
CASSSGQGQGYTF
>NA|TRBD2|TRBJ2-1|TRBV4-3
TGCGCCAGCAGCCAAGATCTGAGTAGCGGGGGTTTCAATGAGCAGTTCTTC
CASSQDLSSGGFNEQFF
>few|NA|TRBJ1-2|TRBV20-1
TGCAGTGCTAGAGAAAATCGGCCGGTTGGCTACACCTTC
CSARENRPVGYTF
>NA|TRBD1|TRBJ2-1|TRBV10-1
TGCGCCAGCAGGGAGGGGCAGGGGGCAGAAAATGAGCAGTTCTTC
CASREGQGAENEQFF
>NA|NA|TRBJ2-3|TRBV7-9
TGTGCCAGAGAGGCAGATACGCGGTATTTT
CAREADTRYF
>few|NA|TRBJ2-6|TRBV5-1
TGCGCCAGCAGCTTGTGGGCGCTCTCTGGGGCCAACGTCCTGACTTTC
CASSLWALSGANVLTF
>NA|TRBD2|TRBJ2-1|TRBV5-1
TGCGCCAGCAGCCCGGGACTAGCGGGGACACTTCGGCCAGCTGAGCAGTTCTTC
CASSPGLAGTLRPAEQFF
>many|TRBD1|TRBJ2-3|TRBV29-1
TGCAGCGTTGGGACAGGGGAACGAGATACGCAGTATTTT
CSVGTGERDTQYF
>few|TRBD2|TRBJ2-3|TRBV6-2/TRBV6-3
TGTGCCAGCAGTTTTGACGGACTAGCGGGGGGGCCACATACGCAGTATTTT
CASSFDGLAGGPHTQYF
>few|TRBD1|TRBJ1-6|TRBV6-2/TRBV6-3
TGTGCCAGCAGTCGAACAGGGGATAATTCACCCCTCCACTTT
CASSRTGDNSPLHF
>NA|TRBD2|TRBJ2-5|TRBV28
TGTGCCAGCAGTTCCGGGACTAGCGAGTACAATGAGCAGTACTTC
CASSSGTSEYNEQYF
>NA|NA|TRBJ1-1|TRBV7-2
TGTGCCAGCACCAATGGGCCTGAAGCTTTCTTT
CASTNGPEAFF
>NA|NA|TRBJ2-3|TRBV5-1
TGCGCCAGCAGCCTCTACATGGGCGGCTCGGCAGATACGCAGTATTTT
CASSLYMGGSADTQYF
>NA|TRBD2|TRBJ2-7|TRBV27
TGTGCCAGCAGTCACGATAGCGGGGGGGGCCGCTCCTACGAGCAGTACTTC
CASSHDSGGGRSYEQYF
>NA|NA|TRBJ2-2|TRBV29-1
TGCAGCGTTGAGAGGGGGGTGGGTAGCGCGGAGCTGTTTTTT
CSVERGVGSAELFF
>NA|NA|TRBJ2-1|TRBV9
TGTGCCAGCAGCGCCGACGGAGGGCTCTACAATGAGCAGTTCTTC
CASSADGGLYNEQFF
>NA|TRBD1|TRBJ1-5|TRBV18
TGTGCCAGCTCACCATCCGGACAGGGCAATCAGCCCCAGCATTTT
CASSPSGQGNQPQHF
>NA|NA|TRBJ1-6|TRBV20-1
TGCAGTGCTAGAGATCCCGCAGTAACTAATTCACCCCTCCACTTT
CSARDPAVTNSPLHF
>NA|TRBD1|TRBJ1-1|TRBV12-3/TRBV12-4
TGTGCCAGCAACTCGGGACAGGGGAACACTGAAGCTTTCTTT
CASNSGQGNTEAFF